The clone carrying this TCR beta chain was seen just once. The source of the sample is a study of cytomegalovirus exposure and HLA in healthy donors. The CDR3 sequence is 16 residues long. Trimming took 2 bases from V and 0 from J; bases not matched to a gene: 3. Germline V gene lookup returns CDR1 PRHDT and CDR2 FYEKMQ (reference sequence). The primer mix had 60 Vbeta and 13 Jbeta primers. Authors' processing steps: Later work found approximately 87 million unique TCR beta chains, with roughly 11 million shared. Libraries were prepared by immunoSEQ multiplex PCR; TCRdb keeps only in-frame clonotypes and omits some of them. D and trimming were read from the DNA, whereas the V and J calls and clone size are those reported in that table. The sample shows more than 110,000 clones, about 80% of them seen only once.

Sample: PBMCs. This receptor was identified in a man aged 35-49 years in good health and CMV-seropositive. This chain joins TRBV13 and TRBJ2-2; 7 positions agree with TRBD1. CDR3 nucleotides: TGTGCCAGCAGCTTACCCGGGACAGCGAACACCGGGGAGCTGTTTTTT. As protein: CASSLPGTANTGELFF.